This T cell receptor (beta chain) is from a study of tumour-infiltrating T cells in Burkitt lymphoma. Study in general: The Burkitt lymphoma cohort spanned all epidemiological subtypes. Survival, overall and progression-free, tracked with productive clonality. Regarding the study as a whole: Several public clonotypes recurred in numerous Burkitt lymphoma patients.

In its sample, this clone was seen a few times. The antigen remains unidentified. TCRdb's copy holds only in-frame clones and misses some; the assay was immunoSEQ multiplex PCR. The repertoire holds over a thousand clones, under 20% seen once, with roughly 49% in the top ten. The V segment lost 2 bases and the J segment 0 bases; nucleotides outside the gene matches: 15. Germline lookup yields CDR1 LNHDA and CDR2 SQIVND (reference sequence). The CDR3 spans 20 residues. The V call is TRBV19, the J call TRBJ1-5, with 8 bases aligning to TRBD1. The source is a human donor with Burkitt lymphoma. Specimen: tumor tissue. The CDR3 sequence: CASSIWTGTIRGYSNQPQHF. The CDR3 bases are TGTGCCAGTAGTATATGGACAGGGACAATTAGAGGATATAGCAATCAGCCCCAGCATTTT.